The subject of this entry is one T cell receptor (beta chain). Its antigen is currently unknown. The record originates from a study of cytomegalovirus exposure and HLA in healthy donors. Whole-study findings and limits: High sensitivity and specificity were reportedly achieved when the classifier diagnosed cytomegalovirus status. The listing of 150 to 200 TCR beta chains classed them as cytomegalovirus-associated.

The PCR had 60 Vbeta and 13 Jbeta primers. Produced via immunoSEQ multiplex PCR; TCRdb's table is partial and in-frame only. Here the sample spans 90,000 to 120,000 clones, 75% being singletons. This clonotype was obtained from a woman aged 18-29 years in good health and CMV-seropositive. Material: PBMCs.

CDR3 residues: CASSTHGGIGQPQHF. CDR3 coding DNA: TGTGCCAGCAGTACCCACGGGGGAATTGGACAGCCCCAGCATTTT. The rearrangement uses TRBV28 and TRBJ1-5; TRBD1 is a possible D gene (5 bases). The CDR3 totals 15 residues. Germline loops: CDR1 MDHEN, CDR2 SYDVKM. V was clipped by 5 bases and J by 7 bases, with 18 bases between them.